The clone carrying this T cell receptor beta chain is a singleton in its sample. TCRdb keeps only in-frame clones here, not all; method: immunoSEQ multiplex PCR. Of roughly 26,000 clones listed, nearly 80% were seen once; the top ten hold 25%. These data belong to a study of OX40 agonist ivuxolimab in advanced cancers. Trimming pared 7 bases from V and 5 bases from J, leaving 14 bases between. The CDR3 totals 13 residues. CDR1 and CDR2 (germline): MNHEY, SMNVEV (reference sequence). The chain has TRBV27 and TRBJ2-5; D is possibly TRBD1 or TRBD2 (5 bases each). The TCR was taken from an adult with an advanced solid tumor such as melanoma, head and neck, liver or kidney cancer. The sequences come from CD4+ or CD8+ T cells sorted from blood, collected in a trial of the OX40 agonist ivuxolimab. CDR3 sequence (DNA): TGTGCCAGCACCTCTAGGGGCGGGGAGACCCAGTACTTC. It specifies CASTSRGGETQYF.